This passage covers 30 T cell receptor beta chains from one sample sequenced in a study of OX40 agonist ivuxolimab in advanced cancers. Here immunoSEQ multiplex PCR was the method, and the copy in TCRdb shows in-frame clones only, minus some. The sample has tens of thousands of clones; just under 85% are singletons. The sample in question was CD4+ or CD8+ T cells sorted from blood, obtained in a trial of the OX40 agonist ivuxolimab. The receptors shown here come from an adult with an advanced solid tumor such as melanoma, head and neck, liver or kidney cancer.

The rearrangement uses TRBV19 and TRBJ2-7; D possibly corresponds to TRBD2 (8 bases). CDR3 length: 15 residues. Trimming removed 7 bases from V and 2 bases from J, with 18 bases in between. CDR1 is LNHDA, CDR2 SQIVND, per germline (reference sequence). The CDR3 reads CASTSGGGQPYEQYF. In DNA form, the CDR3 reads TGTGCCAGTACCTCGGGGGGGGGACAGCCCTACGAGCAGTACTTC.

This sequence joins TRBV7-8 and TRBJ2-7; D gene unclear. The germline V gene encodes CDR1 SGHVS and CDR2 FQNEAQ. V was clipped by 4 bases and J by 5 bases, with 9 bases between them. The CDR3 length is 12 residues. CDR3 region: CASSSPPHEQYF. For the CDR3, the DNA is TGTGCCAGCAGCTCCCCGCCACACGAGCAGTACTTC.

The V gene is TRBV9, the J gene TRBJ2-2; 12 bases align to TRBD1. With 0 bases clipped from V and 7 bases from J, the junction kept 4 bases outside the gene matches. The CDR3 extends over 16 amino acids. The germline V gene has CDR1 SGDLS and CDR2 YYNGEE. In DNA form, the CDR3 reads TGTGCCAGCAGCGTAGTGGGACAGGGGGCGATCGGGGAGCTGTTTTTT. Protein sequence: CASSVVGQGAIGELFF.

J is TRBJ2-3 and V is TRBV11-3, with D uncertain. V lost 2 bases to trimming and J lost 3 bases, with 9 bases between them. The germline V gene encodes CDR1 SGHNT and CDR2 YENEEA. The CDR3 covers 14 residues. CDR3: CASSLLGPTDTQYF. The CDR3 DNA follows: TGTGCCAGCAGCTTACTAGGTCCTACAGATACGCAGTATTTT.

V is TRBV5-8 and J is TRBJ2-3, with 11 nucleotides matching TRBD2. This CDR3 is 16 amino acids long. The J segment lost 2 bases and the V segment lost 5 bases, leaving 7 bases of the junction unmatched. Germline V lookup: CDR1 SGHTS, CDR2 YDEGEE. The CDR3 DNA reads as TGTGCCAGCAGACGCCCTAGCGGGGGGCTCACAGATACGCAGTATTTT. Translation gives CASRRPSGGLTDTQYF.

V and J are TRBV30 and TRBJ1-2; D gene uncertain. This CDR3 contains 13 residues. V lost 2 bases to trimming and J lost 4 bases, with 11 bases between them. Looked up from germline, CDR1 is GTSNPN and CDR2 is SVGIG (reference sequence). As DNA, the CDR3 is TGTGCCTGGAGTAGCGGGTGGAGCTATGGCTACACCTTC. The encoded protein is CAWSSGWSYGYTF.

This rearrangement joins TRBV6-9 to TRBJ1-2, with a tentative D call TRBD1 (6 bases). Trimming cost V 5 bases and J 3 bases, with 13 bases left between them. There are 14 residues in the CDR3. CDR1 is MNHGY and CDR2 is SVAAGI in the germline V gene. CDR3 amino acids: CASSPPTGYYGYTF. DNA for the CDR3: TGTGCCAGCAGTCCACCGACAGGCTACTATGGCTACACCTTC.

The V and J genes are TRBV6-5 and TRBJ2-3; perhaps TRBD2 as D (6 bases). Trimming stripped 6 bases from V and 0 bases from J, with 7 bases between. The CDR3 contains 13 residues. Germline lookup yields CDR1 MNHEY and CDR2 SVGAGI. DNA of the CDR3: TGTGCCAGCAGGGGGGGAAGCACAGATACGCAGTATTTT. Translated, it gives CASRGGSTDTQYF.

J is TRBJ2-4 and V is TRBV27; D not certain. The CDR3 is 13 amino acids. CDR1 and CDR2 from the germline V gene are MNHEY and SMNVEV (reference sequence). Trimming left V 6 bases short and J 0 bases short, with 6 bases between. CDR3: CASSHLAKNIQYF. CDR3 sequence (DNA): TGTGCCAGCAGCCATCTAGCCAAAAACATTCAGTACTTC.

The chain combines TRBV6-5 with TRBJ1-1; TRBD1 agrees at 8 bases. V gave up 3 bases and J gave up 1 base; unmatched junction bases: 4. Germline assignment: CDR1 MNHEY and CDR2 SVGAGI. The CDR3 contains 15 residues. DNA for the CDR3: TGTGCCAGCAGTTATTTCGGGACAGGGAACACTGAAGCTTTCTTT. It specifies CASSYFGTGNTEAFF.

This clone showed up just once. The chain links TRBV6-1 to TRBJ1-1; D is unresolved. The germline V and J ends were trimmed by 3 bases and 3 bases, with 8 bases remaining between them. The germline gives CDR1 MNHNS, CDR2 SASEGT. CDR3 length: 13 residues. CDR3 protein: CASSEGIDTEAFF. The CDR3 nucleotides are TGTGCCAGCAGTGAGGGTATTGACACTGAAGCTTTCTTT.

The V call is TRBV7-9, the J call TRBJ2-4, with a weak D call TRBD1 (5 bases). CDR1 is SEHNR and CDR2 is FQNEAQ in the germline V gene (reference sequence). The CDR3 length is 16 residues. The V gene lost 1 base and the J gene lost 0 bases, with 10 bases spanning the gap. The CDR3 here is CASSLGGPLAKNIQYF. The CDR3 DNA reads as TGTGCCAGCAGCTTAGGGGGCCCTCTAGCCAAAAACATTCAGTACTTC.

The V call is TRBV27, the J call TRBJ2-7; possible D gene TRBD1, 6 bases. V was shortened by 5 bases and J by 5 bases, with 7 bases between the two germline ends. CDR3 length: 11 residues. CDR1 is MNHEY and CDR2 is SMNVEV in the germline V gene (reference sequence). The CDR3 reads CASSGTHEQYF. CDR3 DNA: TGTGCCAGCAGTGGGACACACGAGCAGTACTTC.

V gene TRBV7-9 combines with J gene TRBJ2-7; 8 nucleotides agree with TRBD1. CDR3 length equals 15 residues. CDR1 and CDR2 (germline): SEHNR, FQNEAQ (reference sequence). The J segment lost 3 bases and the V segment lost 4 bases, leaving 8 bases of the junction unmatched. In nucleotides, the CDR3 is TGTGCCAGCAGCTCCCAAACCGGACAGGGCTACGAGCAGTACTTC. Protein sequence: CASSSQTGQGYEQYF. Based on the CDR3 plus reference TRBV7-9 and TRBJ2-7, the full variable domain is DTGVSQNPRHKITKRGQNVTFRCDPISEHNRLYWYRQTLGQGPEFLTYFQNEAQLEKSRLLSDRFSAERPKGSFSTLEIQRTEQGDSAMYLCASSSQTGQGYEQYFGPGTRLTVT.

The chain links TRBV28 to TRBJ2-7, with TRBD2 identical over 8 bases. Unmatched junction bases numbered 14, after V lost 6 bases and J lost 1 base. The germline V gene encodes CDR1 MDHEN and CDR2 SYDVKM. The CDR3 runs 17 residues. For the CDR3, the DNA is TGTGCCAGCAGCTCGCGGGGCTACGGGAGGGATTCCTACGAGCAGTACTTC. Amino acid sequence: CASSSRGYGRDSYEQYF.

The CDR3 nucleotides read TGTGCCAGCAGTTACTCGGCGGAGGGGGCCTACAATGAGCAGTTCTTC. Amino acid sequence: CASSYSAEGAYNEQFF. J is TRBJ2-1 and V is TRBV6-6; D may be TRBD1 or TRBD2 (6 bases each). The CDR3 covers 16 residues. V lost 0 bases to trimming and J lost 2 bases, with 11 bases between them. Per germline, CDR1 MNHNY and CDR2 SVGAGI (reference sequence).

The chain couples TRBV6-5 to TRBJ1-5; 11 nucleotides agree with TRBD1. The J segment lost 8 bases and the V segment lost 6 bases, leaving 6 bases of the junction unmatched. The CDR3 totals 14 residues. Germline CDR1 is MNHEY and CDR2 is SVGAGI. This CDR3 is CASRWTGGAEPQHF. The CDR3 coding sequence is TGTGCCAGCAGGTGGACAGGGGGCGCGGAGCCCCAGCATTTT.

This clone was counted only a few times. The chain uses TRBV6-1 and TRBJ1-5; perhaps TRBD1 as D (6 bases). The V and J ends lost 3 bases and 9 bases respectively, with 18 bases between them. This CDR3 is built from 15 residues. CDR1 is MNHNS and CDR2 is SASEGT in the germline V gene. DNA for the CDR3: TGTGCCAGCAGTGAGCGGGGGGCAGACCCTCTGCCCCAGCATTTT. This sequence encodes CASSERGADPLPQHF.

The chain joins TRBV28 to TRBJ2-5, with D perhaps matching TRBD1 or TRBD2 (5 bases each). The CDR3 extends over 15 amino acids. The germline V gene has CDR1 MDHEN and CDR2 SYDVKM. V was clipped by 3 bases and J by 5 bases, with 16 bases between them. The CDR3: CASSLRGEYAETQYF. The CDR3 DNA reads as TGTGCCAGCAGTTTGAGAGGGGAGTACGCCGAGACCCAGTACTTC.

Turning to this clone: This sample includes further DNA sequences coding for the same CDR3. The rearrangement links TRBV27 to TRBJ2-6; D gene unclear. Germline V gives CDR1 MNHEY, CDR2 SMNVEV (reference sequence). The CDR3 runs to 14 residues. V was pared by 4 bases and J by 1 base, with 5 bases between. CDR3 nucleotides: TGTGCCAGCAGTTCTGTTTCTGGGGCCAACGTCCTGACTTTC. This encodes CASSSVSGANVLTF.

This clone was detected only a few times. The CDR3 nucleotides are TGCGCCAGCAGCCGGGTACGGGGCCACAATGAGCAGTTCTTC. As protein: CASSRVRGHNEQFF. V is TRBV4-1 and J is TRBJ2-1; D is possibly TRBD1 or TRBD2 (5 bases each). This CDR3 spans 14 amino acids. The V and J ends lost 4 bases and 5 bases respectively, with 12 bases between them. Germline V gene sequence: CDR1 MGHRA, CDR2 YSYEKL.

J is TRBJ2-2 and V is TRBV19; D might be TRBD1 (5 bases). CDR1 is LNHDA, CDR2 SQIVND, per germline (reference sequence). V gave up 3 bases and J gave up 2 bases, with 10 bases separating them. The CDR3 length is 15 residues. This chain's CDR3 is CASSIGQGNTGELFF. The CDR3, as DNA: TGTGCCAGTAGTATTGGGCAGGGAAACACCGGGGAGCTGTTTTTT.

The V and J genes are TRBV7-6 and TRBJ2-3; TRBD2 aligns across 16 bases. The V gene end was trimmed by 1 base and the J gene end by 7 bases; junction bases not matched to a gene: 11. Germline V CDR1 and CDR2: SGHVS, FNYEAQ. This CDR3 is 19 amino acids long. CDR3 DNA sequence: TGTGCCAGCAGCTTAGTGATCGCCGGGACTAGCGGGAGGGACAATACGCAGTATTTT. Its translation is CASSLVIAGTSGRDNTQYF. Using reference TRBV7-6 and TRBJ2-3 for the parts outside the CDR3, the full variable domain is GAGVSQSPRYKVTKRGQDVALRCDPISGHVSLYWYRQALGQGPEFLTYFNYEAQQDKSGLPNDRFSAERPEGSISTLTIQRTEQRDSAMYRCASSLVIAGTSGRDNTQYFGPGTRLTVL.

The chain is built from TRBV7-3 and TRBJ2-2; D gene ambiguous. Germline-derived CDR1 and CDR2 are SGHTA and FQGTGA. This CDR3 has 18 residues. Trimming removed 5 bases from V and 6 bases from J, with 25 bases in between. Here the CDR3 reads CASSPTGEPIGPAGELFF. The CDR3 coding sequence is TGTGCCAGCAGCCCTACTGGGGAACCAATAGGGCCCGCCGGGGAGCTGTTTTTT.

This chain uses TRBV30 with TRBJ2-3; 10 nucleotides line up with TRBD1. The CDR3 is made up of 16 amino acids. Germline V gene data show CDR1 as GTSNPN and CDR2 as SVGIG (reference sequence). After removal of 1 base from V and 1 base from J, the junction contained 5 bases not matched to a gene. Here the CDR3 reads CAWSGPDRGRTDTQYF. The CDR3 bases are TGTGCCTGGAGTGGCCCCGACAGGGGGCGCACAGATACGCAGTATTTT. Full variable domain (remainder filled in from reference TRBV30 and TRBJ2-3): SQTIHQWPATLVQPVGSPLSLECTVEGTSNPNLYWYRQAAGRGLQLLFYSVGIGQISSEVPQNLSASRPQDRQFILSSKKLLLSDSGFYLCAWSGPDRGRTDTQYFGPGTRLTVL.

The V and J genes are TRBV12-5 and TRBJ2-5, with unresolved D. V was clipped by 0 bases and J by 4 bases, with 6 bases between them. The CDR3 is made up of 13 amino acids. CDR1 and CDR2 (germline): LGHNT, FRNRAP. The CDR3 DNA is TGTGCTAGTGGTTTGGTACGGAGAGAGACCCAGTACTTC. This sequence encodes CASGLVRRETQYF.

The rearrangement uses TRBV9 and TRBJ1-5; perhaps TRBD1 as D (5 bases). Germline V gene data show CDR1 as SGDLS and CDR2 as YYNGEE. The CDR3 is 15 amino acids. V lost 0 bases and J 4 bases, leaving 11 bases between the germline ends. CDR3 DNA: TGTGCCAGCAGCGTAGCCGGGACGGGGAATCAGCCCCAGCATTTT. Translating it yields CASSVAGTGNQPQHF.

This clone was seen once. The CDR3 sequence: CASSDQQGLAGELFF. CDR3 in DNA: TGTGCCAGCAGTGACCAACAGGGGTTAGCCGGGGAGCTGTTTTTT. The chain joins TRBV25-1 to TRBJ2-2, with TRBD1 identical over 7 bases. The CDR3 runs to 15 residues. Germline V gene data show CDR1 as MGHDK and CDR2 as SYGVNS. The ends lost 3 bases at V and 6 bases at J; junction bases unmatched: 7.

The CDR3 is CATAPVGQGAYEQYF. The DNA of the CDR3 is TGTGCCACCGCCCCCGTCGGCCAGGGGGCGTACGAGCAGTACTTC. The chain joins TRBV15 to TRBJ2-7; 8 bases are a match to TRBD1. CDR3 length: 15 amino acids. Germline CDR1 is LNHNV and CDR2 is YYDKDF (reference sequence). The trim removed 8 bases at V and 4 bases at J, leaving 13 bases unmatched. The complete variable domain, with remaining parts taken from reference TRBV15 and TRBJ2-7, reads DAMVIQNPRYQVTQFGKPVTLSCSQTLNHNVMYWYQQKSSQAPKLLFHYYDKDFNNEADTPDNFQSRRPNTSFCFLDIRSPGLGDTAMYLCATAPVGQGAYEQYFGPGTRLTVT.

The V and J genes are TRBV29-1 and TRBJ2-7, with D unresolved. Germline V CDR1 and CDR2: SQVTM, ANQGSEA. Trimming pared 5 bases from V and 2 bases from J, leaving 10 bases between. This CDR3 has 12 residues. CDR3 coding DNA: TGCAGCGTTCTGGCAGGAGCCTACGAGCAGTACTTC. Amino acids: CSVLAGAYEQYF.